The T cell receptor beta chain under discussion was sequenced for a study of blood T cell repertoires in COVID-19. A Seattle source enrolled patients during active infection and followed them longitudinally. In the original analysis: Reference gene primers were amplified, and this amplification served to estimate nucleated cell counts. Data came from immunoSEQ multiplex PCR; TCRdb stores just in-frame clones and leaves some out. D and trimming were read from the DNA, whereas the V and J calls and clone size are those reported in that table. The sample includes approximately 78,000 clones, roughly 92% seen only once; the top ten take 2.5% to 3%. CDR3 length: 16 amino acids. Germline V gene sequence: CDR1 LGHDT, CDR2 YNNKEL (reference sequence). The junction had 7 bases not matched to a gene; V was cut back by 4 bases and J by 2 bases.

This TCR was sampled from a man in his fifties with COVID-19, enrolled during active disease. V gene TRBV3-1 (or the pseudogene TRBV3-2) combines with J gene TRBJ2-2; TRBD1 aligns across 7 bases. The sequenced sample was peripheral blood. CDR3 sequence reads: CASSPQGGRNTGELFF. The CDR3 coding sequence is TGTGCCAGCAGCCCCCAAGGGGGCAGAAACACCGGGGAGCTGTTTTTT.